This T cell receptor beta chain was sequenced for a study of shared clonotypes between healthy human individuals. For the study at large: Sampling drew on donors who were a couple of women and a few men aged 18 to 49.

The donors were adults (healthy and HIV-negative) with no recent acute infections or vaccinations. Sequenced by immunoSEQ multiplex PCR; TCRdb stores in-frame clones only, minus some. The sample shows 450,000 to 500,000 clones, roughly 80% of them seen only once. CDR3 size: 15 residues. The V gene's germline CDR1 is SEHNR and CDR2 FQNEAQ (reference sequence). V was shortened by 5 bases and J by 1 base, with 14 bases between the two germline ends. Sequenced: PBMCs. The J gene is TRBJ2-5, the V gene TRBV7-9; D uncertain. The TCR was taken from a woman between 40 and 50 years old in good health. Some clones in this sample may be carry-over from other donors' samples. This CDR3 is CASSGAGLSQETQYF. The CDR3 DNA follows: TGTGCCAGCAGCGGCGCCGGGCTCTCCCAAGAGACCCAGTACTTC.